This note documents a single T cell receptor (beta chain) sequence. TCRdb reprocessed the 5' RACE reads via MiXCR and lists one record per CDR3 protein. The sample carries about 60,000 distinct CDR3 sequences, more than 5.5% recorded once. The sample belongs to a study of T cells after yellow fever vaccination. From germline, CDR1 is MNHGY and CDR2 SVAAGI. This CDR3 is 12 amino acids long. The V end lost 10 bases, the J end lost 8 bases, and 17 bases lay between the germline ends. The TCR sequence derives from a man younger than 35 who received the YFV17D yellow fever vaccine. The material sequenced was CD8+ T cells sorted from PBMCs, taken on the day of the first yellow fever vaccination. V usage is TRBV6-9 and J usage is TRBJ1-1, with TRBD1 as a possible D gene (5 bases). The CDR3 DNA is TGTGCCATCAGCTCAGGGAATAGGGAAGCTTTCTTT. Translated: CAISSGNREAFF.